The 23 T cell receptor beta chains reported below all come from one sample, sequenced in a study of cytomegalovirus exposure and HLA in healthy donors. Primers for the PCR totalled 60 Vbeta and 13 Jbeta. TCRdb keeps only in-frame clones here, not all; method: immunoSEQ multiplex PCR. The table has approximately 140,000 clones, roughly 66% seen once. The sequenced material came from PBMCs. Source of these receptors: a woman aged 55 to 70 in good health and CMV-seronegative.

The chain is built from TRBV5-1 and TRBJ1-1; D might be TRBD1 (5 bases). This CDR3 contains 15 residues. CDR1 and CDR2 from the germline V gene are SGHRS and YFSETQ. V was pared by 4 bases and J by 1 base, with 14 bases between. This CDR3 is CASSPGGDKNTEAFF. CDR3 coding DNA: TGCGCCAGCAGCCCCGGGGGGGATAAGAACACTGAAGCTTTCTTT.

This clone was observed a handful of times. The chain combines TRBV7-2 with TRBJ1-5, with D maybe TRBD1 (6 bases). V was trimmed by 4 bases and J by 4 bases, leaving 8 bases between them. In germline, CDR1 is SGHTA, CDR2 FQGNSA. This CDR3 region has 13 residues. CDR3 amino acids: CASSSTGNQPQHF. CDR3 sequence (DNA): TGTGCCAGCAGCTCCACAGGGAATCAGCCCCAGCATTTT.

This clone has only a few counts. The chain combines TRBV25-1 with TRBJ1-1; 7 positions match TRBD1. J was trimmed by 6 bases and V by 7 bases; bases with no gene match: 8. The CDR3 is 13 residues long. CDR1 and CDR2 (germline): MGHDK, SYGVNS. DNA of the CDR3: TGTGCCAGCACTCCGACAGGGTACGCTGAAGCTTTCTTT. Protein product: CASTPTGYAEAFF.

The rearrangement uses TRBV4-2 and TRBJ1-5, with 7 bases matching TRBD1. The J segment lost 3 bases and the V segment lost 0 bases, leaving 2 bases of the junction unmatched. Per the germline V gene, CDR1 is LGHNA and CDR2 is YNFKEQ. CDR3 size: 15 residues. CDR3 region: CASSQDRGANQPQHF. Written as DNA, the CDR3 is TGTGCCAGCAGCCAAGACAGGGGGGCCAATCAGCCCCAGCATTTT.

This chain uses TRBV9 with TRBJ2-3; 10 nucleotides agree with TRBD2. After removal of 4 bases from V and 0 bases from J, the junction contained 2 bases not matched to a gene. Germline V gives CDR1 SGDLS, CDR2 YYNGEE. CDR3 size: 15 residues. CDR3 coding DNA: TGTGCCAGCAGCTGGACTAGCGGAAGCACAGATACGCAGTATTTT. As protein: CASSWTSGSTDTQYF.

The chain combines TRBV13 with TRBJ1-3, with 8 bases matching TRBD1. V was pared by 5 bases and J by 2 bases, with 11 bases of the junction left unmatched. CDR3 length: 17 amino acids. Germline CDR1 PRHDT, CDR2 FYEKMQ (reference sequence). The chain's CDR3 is CASSPSGQGAPGNTIYF. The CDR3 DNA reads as TGTGCCAGCAGCCCCTCGGGGCAGGGGGCGCCTGGAAACACCATATATTTT.

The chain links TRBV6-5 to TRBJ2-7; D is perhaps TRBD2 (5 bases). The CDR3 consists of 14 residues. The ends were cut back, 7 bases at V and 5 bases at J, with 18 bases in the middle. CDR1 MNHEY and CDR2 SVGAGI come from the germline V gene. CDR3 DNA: TGTGCCAGCATCCCCGCGGGTAGGGTCCACGAGCAGTACTTC. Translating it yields CASIPAGRVHEQYF.

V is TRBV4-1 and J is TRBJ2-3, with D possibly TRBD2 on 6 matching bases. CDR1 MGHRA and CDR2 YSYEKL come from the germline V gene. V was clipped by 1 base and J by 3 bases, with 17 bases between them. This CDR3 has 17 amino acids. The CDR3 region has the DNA TGCGCCAGCAGCCAAGTCGCGACTAGAGGAAGAACAGATACGCAGTATTTT. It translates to CASSQVATRGRTDTQYF.

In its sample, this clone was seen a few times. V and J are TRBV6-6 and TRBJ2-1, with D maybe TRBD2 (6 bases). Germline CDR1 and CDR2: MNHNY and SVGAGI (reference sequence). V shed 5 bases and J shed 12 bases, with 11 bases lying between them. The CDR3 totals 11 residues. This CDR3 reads CASSPGLGQFF. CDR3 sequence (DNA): TGTGCCAGCAGTCCGGGACTCGGGCAGTTCTTC.

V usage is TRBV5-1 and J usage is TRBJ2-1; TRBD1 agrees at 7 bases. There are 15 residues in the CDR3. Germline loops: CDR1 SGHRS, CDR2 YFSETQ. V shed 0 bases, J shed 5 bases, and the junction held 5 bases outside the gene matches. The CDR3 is CASSLEDRKDNEQFF. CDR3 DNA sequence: TGCGCCAGCAGCTTGGAGGACAGGAAGGACAATGAGCAGTTCTTC. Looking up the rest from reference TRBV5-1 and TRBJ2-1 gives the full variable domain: KAGVTQTPRYLIKTRGQQVTLSCSPISGHRSVSWYQQTPGQGLQFLFEYFSETQRNKGNFPGRFSGRQFSNSRSEMNVSTLELGDSALYLCASSLEDRKDNEQFFGPGTRLTVL.

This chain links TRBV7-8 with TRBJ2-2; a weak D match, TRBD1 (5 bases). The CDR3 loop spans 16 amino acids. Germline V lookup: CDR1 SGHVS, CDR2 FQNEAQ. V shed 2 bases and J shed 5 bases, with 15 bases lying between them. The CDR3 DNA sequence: TGTGCCAGCAGCTTACTGTCTATAGGGGAAACCGGGGAGCTGTTTTTT. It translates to CASSLLSIGETGELFF.

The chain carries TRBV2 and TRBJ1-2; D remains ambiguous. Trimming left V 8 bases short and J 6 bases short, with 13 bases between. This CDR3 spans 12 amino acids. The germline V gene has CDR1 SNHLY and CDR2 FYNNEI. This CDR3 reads CASDQQAHGYTF. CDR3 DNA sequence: TGTGCCAGCGATCAGCAGGCCCATGGCTACACCTTC.

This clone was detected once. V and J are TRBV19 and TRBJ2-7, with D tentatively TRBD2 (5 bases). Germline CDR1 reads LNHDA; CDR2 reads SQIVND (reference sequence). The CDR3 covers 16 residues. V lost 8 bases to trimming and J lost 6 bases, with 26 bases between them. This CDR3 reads CASAVRLDSGMGEQYF. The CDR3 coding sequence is TGTGCCAGTGCCGTAAGATTGGACTCGGGGATGGGCGAGCAGTACTTC.

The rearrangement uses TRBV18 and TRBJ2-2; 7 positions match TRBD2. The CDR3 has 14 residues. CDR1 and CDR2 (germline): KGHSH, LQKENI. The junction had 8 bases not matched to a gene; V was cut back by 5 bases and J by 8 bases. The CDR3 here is CASSSKTSMGELFF. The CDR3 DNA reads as TGTGCCAGCTCATCGAAGACTAGCATGGGGGAGCTGTTTTTT.

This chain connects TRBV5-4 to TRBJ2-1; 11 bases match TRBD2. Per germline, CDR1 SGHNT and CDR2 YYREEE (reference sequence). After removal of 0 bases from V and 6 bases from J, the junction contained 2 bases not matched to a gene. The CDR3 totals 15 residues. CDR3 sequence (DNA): TGTGCCAGCAGCTTGGTACTAGCGGGAGTCAATGAGCAGTTCTTC. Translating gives CASSLVLAGVNEQFF.

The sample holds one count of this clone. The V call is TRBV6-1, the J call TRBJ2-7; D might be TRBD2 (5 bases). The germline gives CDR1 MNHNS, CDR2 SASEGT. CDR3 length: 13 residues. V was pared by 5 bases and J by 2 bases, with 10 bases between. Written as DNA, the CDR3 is TGTGCCAGCAGTAAACCGGGAACCTACGAGCAGTACTTC. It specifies CASSKPGTYEQYF.

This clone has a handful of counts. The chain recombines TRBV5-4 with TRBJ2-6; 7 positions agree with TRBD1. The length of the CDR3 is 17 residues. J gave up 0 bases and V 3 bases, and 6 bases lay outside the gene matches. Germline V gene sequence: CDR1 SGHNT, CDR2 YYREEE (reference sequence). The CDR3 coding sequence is TGTGCCAGCAGCTCGGACAGGTCGTTCTCTGGGGCCAACGTCCTGACTTTC. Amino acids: CASSSDRSFSGANVLTF.

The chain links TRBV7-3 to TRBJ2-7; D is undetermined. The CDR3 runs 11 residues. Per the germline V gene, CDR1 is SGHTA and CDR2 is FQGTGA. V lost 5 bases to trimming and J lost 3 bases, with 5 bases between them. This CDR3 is CASSVYYEQYF. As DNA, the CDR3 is TGTGCCAGCAGCGTCTACTACGAGCAGTACTTC. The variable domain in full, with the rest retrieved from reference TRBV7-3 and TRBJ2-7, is GAGVSQTPSNKVTEKGKYVELRCDPISGHTALYWYRQSLGQGPEFLIYFQGTGAADDSGLPNDRFFAVRPEGSVSTLKIQRTERGDSAVYLCASSVYYEQYFGPGTRLTVT.

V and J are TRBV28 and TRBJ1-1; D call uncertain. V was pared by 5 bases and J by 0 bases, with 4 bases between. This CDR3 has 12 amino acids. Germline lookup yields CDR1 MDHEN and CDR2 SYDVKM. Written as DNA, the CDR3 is TGTGCCAGCAGTCTACTGAACACTGAAGCTTTCTTT. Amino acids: CASSLLNTEAFF.

The CDR3 sequence is CASSPTGITEAFF. CDR3 DNA: TGTGCCAGCAGCCCGACAGGGATCACTGAAGCTTTCTTT. This chain joins TRBV6-1 and TRBJ1-1, with 7 bases identical to TRBD1. This CDR3 has 13 residues. CDR1 and CDR2 (germline): MNHNS, SASEGT. Trimming at V came to 6 bases and at J to 4 bases, leaving 5 bases not matched to a gene.

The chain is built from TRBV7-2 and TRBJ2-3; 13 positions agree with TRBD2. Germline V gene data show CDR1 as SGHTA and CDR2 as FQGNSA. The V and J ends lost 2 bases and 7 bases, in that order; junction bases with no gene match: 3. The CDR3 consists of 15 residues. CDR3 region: CASSLTSGGENTQYF. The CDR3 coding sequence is TGTGCCAGCAGCTTAACTAGCGGGGGGGAAAATACGCAGTATTTT. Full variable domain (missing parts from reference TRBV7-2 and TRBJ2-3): GAGVSQSPSNKVTEKGKDVELRCDPISGHTALYWYRQSLGQGLEFLIYFQGNSAPDKSGLPSDRFSAERTGGSVSTLTIQRTQQEDSAVYLCASSLTSGGENTQYFGPGTRLTVL.

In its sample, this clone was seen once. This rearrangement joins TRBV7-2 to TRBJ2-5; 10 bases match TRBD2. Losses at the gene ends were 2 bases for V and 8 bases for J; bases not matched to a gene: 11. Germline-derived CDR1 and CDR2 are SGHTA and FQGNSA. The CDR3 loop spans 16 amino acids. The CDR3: CASSLPSGGVHKTQYF. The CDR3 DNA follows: TGTGCCAGCAGCTTACCTAGCGGGGGCGTCCACAAAACCCAGTACTTC. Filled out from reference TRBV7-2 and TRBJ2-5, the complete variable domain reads GAGVSQSPSNKVTEKGKDVELRCDPISGHTALYWYRQSLGQGLEFLIYFQGNSAPDKSGLPSDRFSAERTGGSVSTLTIQRTQQEDSAVYLCASSLPSGGVHKTQYFGPGTRLLVL.

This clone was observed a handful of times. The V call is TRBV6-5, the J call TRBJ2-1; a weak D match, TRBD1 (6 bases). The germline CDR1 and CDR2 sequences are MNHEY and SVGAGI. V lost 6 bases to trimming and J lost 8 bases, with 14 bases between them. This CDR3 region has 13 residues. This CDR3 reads CASRPGHTHEQFF. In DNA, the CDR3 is TGTGCCAGCAGGCCGGGACATACACATGAGCAGTTCTTC.